This record looks at one TCR beta chain sequence and its context. Its antigen is not known. The data belong to a study of CD8+ T cells in alopecia areata. Findings and limits, study-wide: Sequencing of scalp samples also includes resident alphabeta T cells from normal skin.

RNA was isolated and reverse transcribed to cDNA, the sequencing template. Method: immunoSEQ multiplex PCR; TCRdb's copy keeps in-frame clones and lacks some. The profile shows more than 95,000 clones, 50% to 75% of them singletons. Per the germline V gene, CDR1 is MGHRA and CDR2 is YSYEKL. The CDR3 totals 15 residues. Trimming took 0 bases from V and 6 from J; bases not matched to a gene: 8. Treatment indicated: oral pan-JAK inhibitor, 5-10 mg twice daily. The source is a human donor with alopecia areata. This rearrangement joins TRBV4-1 to TRBJ2-7, with 7 bases that match TRBD2. The starting material was CD8+ T cells sorted from blood, obtained at week 4, from a patient treated with tofacitinib. The CDR3 DNA sequence: TGCGCCAGCAGCCAAGAGCAGGTGGGGAGGGGCGAGCAGTACTTC. This codes for CASSQEQVGRGEQYF.